This T cell receptor beta chain was sequenced during a study of CD8+ T cells in alopecia areata. Treatment indicated: oral pan-JAK inhibitor, 5-10 mg twice daily. Peripheral blood, together with lesional scalp punch biopsies, was collected from alopecia areata patients. The CDR3 has 16 residues. Per germline, CDR1 LGHNA and CDR2 YSLEER. Trimming removed 0 bases at V and 0 bases at J, with 11 bases between. A remark on this clone: What it binds is not known.

Notes on the study in general: Mice gave a clearer picture of TCR sharing than patients did, possibly for HLA-related reasons.

Extracted from the samples, RNA was reverse transcribed into cDNA to serve as the sequencing template. Method: immunoSEQ multiplex PCR; TCRdb's copy keeps in-frame clones and lacks some. Of some 180,000 clones detected, 53% appear once; the ten largest clones hold 11%. This sequence originates from a human donor with alopecia areata. The sample consisted of CD8+ T cells sorted from blood, taken at week 24, from a patient treated with tofacitinib. The rearrangement links TRBV4-3 to TRBJ1-1; D is uncertain. The CDR3, as DNA: TGCGCCAGCAGCCAAGATGTTGGCAGTATGAACACTGAAGCTTTCTTT. Translated, it gives CASSQDVGSMNTEAFF.